This T cell receptor beta chain was captured in a study of radiation and T cells in renal cell carcinoma. Described time point: blood 4 weeks post-SBRT, at nephrectomy. The treatment: 15 Gy SBRT to primary tumor, nephrectomy 4 weeks later. Germline V gene sequence: CDR1 SEHNR, CDR2 FQNEAQ (reference sequence). The CDR3 runs to 12 residues. The junction had 4 bases not matched to a gene; V was cut back by 2 bases and J by 13 bases. Clones were sequenced by immunoSEQ multiplex PCR, and TCRdb holds only the in-frame ones, with some missing. Of about 86,000 clones in the sample, around four fifths are singletons; the top ten hold around 9.4%.

The rearrangement links TRBV7-9 to TRBJ2-1; 8 positions agree with TRBD2. The TCR sequence derives from a man in his fifties or sixties with renal cell carcinoma. The sequences come from blood, collected from a patient whose treatment included radiotherapy and nephrectomy. CDR3 protein: CASSLFSGEQFF. The CDR3 nucleotides are TGTGCCAGCAGCTTATTTAGCGGGGAACAGTTCTTC.